A selection of T cell receptor beta chains follows, all from one sample in a study of blood T cells in healthy people across ages. One entry per CDR3 protein results from TCRdb running MiXCR on the 5' RACE reads. The sample includes over 500,000 distinct CDR3 sequences, roughly a quarter of them seen just once. These data were likewise used in another study, on T cells of mothers and their children.

Sequencing was carried out using blood. These receptors originate from a boy between 2 and 15 years old in good health. The CDR3 runs from the conserved cysteine through the conserved F or W. The D gene is left open where the match is weak. Only part of the rows carry a size: once, few, many, or a class if the clone is expanded.

TRBV20-1,TRBD1,TRBJ2-5,many,CSARTRDRGLETQYF,TGCAGTGCTAGAACCCGGGACAGGGGGCTGGAGACCCAGTACTTC
TRBV6-5,NA,TRBJ2-7,few,CASSQGGLEQYF,TGTGCCAGCAGTCAAGGGGGTCTCGAGCAGTACTTC
TRBV28,TRBD1,TRBJ2-4,NA,CASSTRQGSAKNIQYF,TGTGCCAGCAGTACCCGACAGGGGTCTGCCAAAAACATTCAGTACTTC
TRBV24-1,NA,TRBJ2-3,NA,CATSVSGITDTQYF,TGTGCCACCAGTGTATCTGGAATCACAGATACGCAGTATTTT
TRBV20-1,NA,TRBJ1-6,many,CSARGQLNSPLHF,TGCAGTGCTAGAGGCCAGCTCAATTCACCCCTCCACTTT
TRBV20-1,TRBD2,TRBJ2-7,NA,CSAGTSGQQYF,TGCAGTGCGGGGACTAGCGGGCAGCAGTACTTC
TRBV6-2/TRBV6-3,TRBD1,TRBJ2-2,NA,CASSARQGAVGSVAGELFF,TGTGCCAGCAGTGCGAGACAGGGGGCCGTGGGGTCTGTTGCCGGGGAGCTGTTTTTT
TRBV7-9,NA,TRBJ1-2,few,CASSETQPGGYTF,TGTGCCAGCAGCGAGACCCAGCCAGGAGGCTACACCTTC
TRBV29-1,TRBD1,TRBJ2-1,NA,CSVTAGTGWGEQFF,TGCAGCGTCACCGCCGGGACAGGGTGGGGTGAGCAGTTCTTC
TRBV21-1,NA,TRBJ2-7,NA,CASSKSWGSGRYYEQYF,TGTGCCAGCAGCAAATCCTGGGGTAGCGGGAGGTACTACGAGCAGTACTTC
TRBV6-5,TRBD2,TRBJ2-5,NA,CASSRLAGGPGETQYF,TGTGCCAGCAGTAGACTAGCGGGAGGGCCAGGAGAGACCCAGTACTTC
TRBV2,NA,TRBJ1-1,NA,CASVGRNTEAFF,TGTGCCAGCGTGGGGAGAAACACTGAAGCTTTCTTT
TRBV20-1,NA,TRBJ2-1,NA,CSATGDYNEQFF,TGCAGTGCTACAGGGGACTACAATGAGCAGTTCTTC